This record concerns one TCR beta chain sequence. The antigen is unknown. The data were taken from a study of T cells in Graves' hyperthyroidism and ophthalmopathy. Study outcomes and limitations: Ophthalmopathy was predicted by the model a median of approximately six months ahead of onset.

Amplification yielded TCR beta CDR3 regions, with RNA transcripts as the source. First-round RT-PCR of the TCR CDR3 relied on the HTBI primer set. TCRdb itself ran the multiplex PCR reads through MiXCR, one entry per CDR3 protein. In the table there are 500,000 to 600,000 distinct CDR3 sequences, about 45% of which are singletons. Germline-derived CDR1 and CDR2 are SGHTA and FQGNSA. V shed 6 bases and J 1 base; nucleotides not matched to a gene: 6. The CDR3 runs 16 residues. The clonotype was recovered from an adult woman with Graves' disease, either hyperthyroidism or ophthalmopathy (not recorded which). The rearrangement uses TRBV7-2 and TRBJ2-7; 13 bases align to TRBD2. Sequencing was carried out using peripheral blood or thyroid tissue (not recorded which). The CDR3 sequence: CASSRTSGGPSYEQYF. The CDR3 bases are TGTGCCAGCAGTCGGACTAGCGGGGGCCCATCCTACGAGCAGTACTTC.